This T cell receptor (beta chain) was profiled in a study of CD8+CD57+ T cells in acquired aplastic anemia. The table lists this clonotype with many counts. CDR3 length: 15 amino acids. Trimming removed 4 bases from V and 6 bases from J, with 16 bases in between. The germline V gene encodes CDR1 SGHKS and CDR2 YYEKEE (reference sequence). The study profiled TCR beta VDJ and CDR3 using genomic DNA as template. In TCRdb, the reads were re-called with MiXCR into one record per CDR3 protein. The sample holds some 180,000 distinct CDR3 sequences, less than 55% seen once. What was sequenced was sorted CD4+, CD8+, or CD8+CD57+ T cells (not recorded which) from PBMCs. The genes are TRBV5-5 and TRBJ1-4, with D possibly TRBD1 on 6 matching bases. The TCR was taken from a human donor in good health. CDR3 in amino acids: CASSTETGKHEKLFF. DNA of the CDR3: TGTGCCAGCAGCACTGAAACAGGGAAACATGAAAAACTGTTTTTT.